A single sample gave rise to the 13 T cell receptor beta chains below, sequenced in a study of T cells after yellow fever vaccination. From the 5' RACE reads, TCRdb called clonotypes with MiXCR, one entry per CDR3 protein. Here the sample spans about 230,000 distinct CDR3 sequences, around 6.7% being singletons. Source: CD4+ T cells sorted from PBMCs, taken on the day of the yellow fever booster vaccination. The receptors stem from a man in his thirties or forties who received the YFV17D yellow fever vaccine.

This clonotype was counted only a few times. V gene TRBV6-1 combines with J gene TRBJ1-1; possibly TRBD1 for D (5 bases). This CDR3 is 14 amino acids long. Trimming removed 7 bases at V and 4 bases at J, with 16 bases between. CDR1 is MNHNS and CDR2 is SASEGT in the germline V gene. CDR3 region: CASTGDSIATEAFF. In DNA form, the CDR3 reads TGTGCCAGCACCGGAGACAGTATTGCCACTGAAGCTTTCTTT.

This clonotype appeared many times. The chain joins TRBV7-2 to TRBJ2-3, with no clear D. The CDR3 has 12 amino acids. Germline lookup yields CDR1 SGHTA and CDR2 FQGNSA. Trimming left V 5 bases short and J 2 bases short, with 5 bases between. The CDR3 DNA is TGTGCCAGCAGCCCCAACACAGATACGCAGTATTTT. Its translation is CASSPNTDTQYF. The variable domain in full, with the rest retrieved from reference TRBV7-2 and TRBJ2-3, is GAGVSQSPSNKVTEKGKDVELRCDPISGHTALYWYRQSLGQGLEFLIYFQGNSAPDKSGLPSDRFSAERTGGSVSTLTIQRTQQEDSAVYLCASSPNTDTQYFGPGTRLTVL.

Only a few counts were recorded for this clonotype. CDR3 amino acids: CSASASGYYEQYF. The CDR3 DNA reads TGCAGTGCTAGTGCTAGCGGATACTACGAGCAGTACTTC. This chain uses TRBV20-1 with TRBJ2-7; 7 bases map to TRBD2. CDR3 length equals 13 residues. The junction had 5 bases not matched to a gene; V was cut back by 3 bases and J by 3 bases. Germline values: CDR1 DFQATT, CDR2 SNEGSKA (reference sequence).

In this sample, this clonotype turned up once. The chain has TRBV20-1 and TRBJ1-1; TRBD1 aligns across 8 bases. CDR1 is DFQATT, CDR2 SNEGSKA, per germline (reference sequence). The CDR3 runs to 14 residues. The CDR3 region is CCSTKGQVNTEAFF. For the CDR3, the DNA is TGCTGTTCGACCAAGGGACAGGTGAACACTGAAGCTTTCTTT.

The rearrangement joins TRBV3-1 to TRBJ1-1; 9 nucleotides agree with TRBD1. The CDR3 is made up of 17 amino acids. Losses at the gene ends were 11 bases for V and 1 base for J; bases not matched to a gene: 17. CDR1 is LGHDT and CDR2 is YNNKEL in the germline V gene (reference sequence). The CDR3 DNA follows: TGTGCCTCCTGCCATACCGGACAGGGGCGGGGGAACACTGAAGCTTTCTTT. This translates into CASCHTGQGRGNTEAFF. The full variable domain, completed using reference TRBV3-1 and TRBJ1-1, is DTAVSQTPKYLVTQMGNDKSIKCEQNLGHDTMYWYKQDSKKFLKIMFSYNNKELIINETVPNRFSPKSPDKAHLNLHINSLELGDSAVYFCASCHTGQGRGNTEAFFGQGTRLTVV.

The CDR3 DNA follows: TGCAGTGCCCCGGATAGGCGGGAGGGCCTCGAGCAGTACTTC. Its translation is CSAPDRREGLEQYF. The J gene is TRBJ2-7, the V gene TRBV20-1; 9 bases fit TRBD2. The junction had 12 bases not matched to a gene; V was cut back by 6 bases and J by 6 bases. Germline CDR1 and CDR2: DFQATT and SNEGSKA (reference sequence). The CDR3 is made up of 14 amino acids.

This clonotype was picked up a small number of times. The chain links TRBV4-2 to TRBJ2-5; 12 nucleotides match TRBD2. The CDR3 spans 21 residues. V shed 2 bases and J 2 bases; nucleotides not matched to a gene: 18. Germline V gene sequence: CDR1 LGHNA, CDR2 YNFKEQ. CDR3 in amino acids: CASSQNPLLAGGHGTQETQYF. The DNA for the CDR3 is TGTGCCAGCAGCCAAAACCCTCTTCTAGCGGGAGGGCACGGGACTCAAGAGACCCAGTACTTC.

This clonotype was observed many times. At one end the junction does not follow the germline gene, possibly because of a read error. This sequence joins TRBV12-3 or TRBV12-4 and TRBJ1-1; possible D gene TRBD1, 5 bases. This CDR3 comprises 12 residues. CDR3 amino acids: CASSSSGTAAFF. The CDR3 DNA reads as TGTGCCAGCAGTTCCTCCGGGACTGCAGCTTTCTTT.

V gene TRBV19 combines with J gene TRBJ2-1, with D perhaps TRBD1 (6 bases). Trimming removed 7 bases from V and 12 bases from J, with 19 bases in between. The germline V gene has CDR1 LNHDA and CDR2 SQIVND (reference sequence). This CDR3 spans 13 amino acids. CDR3 bases: TGTGCCAGTAACAACCCCGGGACAAAGAGGCAGTTCTTC. It codes for CASNNPGTKRQFF.

This clonotype was observed many times. The chain carries TRBV15 and TRBJ2-3; possibly TRBD2 for D (6 bases). Germline CDR1 is LNHNV and CDR2 is YYDKDF (reference sequence). The CDR3 runs 16 residues. V lost 3 bases and J 6 bases, leaving 19 bases between the germline ends. CDR3 nucleotide sequence: TGTGCCACCAGCAGGAGTCTAGCGACCCCTCGGGATACGCAGTATTTT. Protein sequence: CATSRSLATPRDTQYF.

About this clonotype: The junction does not match germline at one end; this may be a read error. The chain recombines TRBV12-3 or TRBV12-4 with TRBJ2-1, with D possibly being TRBD1 or TRBD2 (5 bases each). This CDR3 comprises 14 residues. The CDR3 here is CASSLGTPDNEQFF. DNA for the CDR3: TGTGCCAGCAGCTTAGGGACCCCGGACAATGAGCAGTTCTTC.

This clonotype was counted at least ten times. The V call is TRBV7-2, the J call TRBJ2-3; no clear D gene. Trimming removed 6 bases from V and 2 bases from J, with 3 bases in between. Germline CDR1 and CDR2: SGHTA and FQGNSA. This CDR3 comprises 11 residues. CDR3 coding DNA: TGTGCCAGCAGGACCACAGATACGCAGTATTTT. Its protein is CASRTTDTQYF.

This clonotype was found a few times. The chain is built from TRBV6-4 and TRBJ2-3; D uncertain. Germline CDR1 and CDR2: MRHNA and SNTAGT. The germline V and J ends were trimmed by 2 bases and 2 bases, with 11 bases remaining between them. The CDR3 runs 15 residues. Written as DNA, the CDR3 is TGTGCCAGCAGTGACCCGGAGAAACCCACAGATACGCAGTATTTT. Its protein product is CASSDPEKPTDTQYF.